This is a list of T cell receptor beta chains from one sample in a study of blood T cell repertoires in COVID-19. This table comes from immunoSEQ multiplex PCR, and its TCRdb copy is limited to in-frame clones, with some not included. The sample shows 100,000 to 150,000 clones, approximately 81% of them seen only once. Input material: peripheral blood. The receptors stem from a man between 60 and 75 years old with acute or convalescent COVID-19. The conserved cysteine and the conserved F or W are not part of the CDR3 here. Each record gives: V gene, J gene, CDR3 protein.

>TRBV12-3/TRBV12-4|TRBJ1-2
ASSFNRAGGYT
>TRBV19|TRBJ2-2
ASSTRLGQGNTGELF
>TRBV3-1/TRBV3-2|TRBJ2-1
ASSLAGESTPNEQF
>TRBV21-1|TRBJ1-2
ASSNGDREPLGYGYT
>TRBV18|TRBJ2-2
ASSPGSTGELF
>TRBV5-6|TRBJ2-2
ASSSLRVIGELF
>TRBV25-1|TRBJ1-4
ASRPTATNEKLF
>TRBV10-3|TRBJ2-3
AISETNGQGALAQY
>TRBV28|TRBJ1-5
ASSPRTGSNQPQH
>TRBV7-6|TRBJ1-6
ASSATGFLNSPLH
>TRBV18|TRBJ2-3
ASSPDSDTQY
>TRBV27|TRBJ1-6
ASRVTGLNSPLH
>TRBV4-1|TRBJ2-1
ASSPGGNEQF
>TRBV30|TRBJ1-1
AWSVNGYTEAF
>TRBV5-1|TRBJ2-3
ASSLEGQGLTDTQY